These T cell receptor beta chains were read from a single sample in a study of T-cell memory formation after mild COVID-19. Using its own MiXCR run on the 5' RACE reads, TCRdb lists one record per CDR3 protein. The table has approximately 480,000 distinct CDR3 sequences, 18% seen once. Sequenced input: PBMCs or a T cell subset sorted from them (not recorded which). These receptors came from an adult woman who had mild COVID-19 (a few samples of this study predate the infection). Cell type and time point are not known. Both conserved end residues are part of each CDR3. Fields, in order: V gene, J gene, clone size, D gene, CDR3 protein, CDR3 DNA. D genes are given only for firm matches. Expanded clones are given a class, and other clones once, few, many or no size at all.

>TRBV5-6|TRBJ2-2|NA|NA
CASSLRLTLLNTGELFF
TGTGCCAGCAGCTTGAGACTGACACTTCTGAACACCGGGGAGCTGTTTTTT
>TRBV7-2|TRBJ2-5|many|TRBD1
CASSLAGTAKETQYF
TGTGCCAGCAGCTTAGCTGGGACAGCCAAAGAGACCCAGTACTTC
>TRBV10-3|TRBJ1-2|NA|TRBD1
CAISESTGQGGYTF
TGTGCCATCAGTGAGTCGACAGGACAGGGTGGCTACACCTTC
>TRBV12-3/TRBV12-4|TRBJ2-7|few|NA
CASTSVGSGEQYF
TGTGCCAGCACTAGCGTGGGTTCGGGGGAGCAGTACTTC
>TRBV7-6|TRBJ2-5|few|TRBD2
CASSLESGGPYQETQYF
TGTGCCAGCAGCTTGGAATCGGGGGGGCCCTACCAAGAGACCCAGTACTTC
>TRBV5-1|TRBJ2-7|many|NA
CASSLVEGPYEQYF
TGTGCCAGCAGCTTAGTGGAGGGGCCCTACGAGCAGTACTTC
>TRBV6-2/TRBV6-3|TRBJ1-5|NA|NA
CASREGFSNQPQHF
TGTGCCAGCAGGGAGGGATTTTCCAATCAGCCCCAGCATTTT
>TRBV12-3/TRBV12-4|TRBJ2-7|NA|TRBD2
CASRTSGRPYEQYF
TGTGCCAGCAGGACTAGCGGGAGACCCTACGAGCAGTACTTC
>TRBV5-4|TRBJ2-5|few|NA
CASSPPGGGEETQYF
TGTGCCAGCAGCCCCCCGGGCGGGGGCGAAGAGACCCAGTACTTC
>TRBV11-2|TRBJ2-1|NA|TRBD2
CASSLDWGLAGSDEQFF
TGTGCCAGCAGCTTAGATTGGGGACTAGCGGGAAGCGATGAGCAGTTCTTC
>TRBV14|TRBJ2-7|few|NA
CASSQGSVTEQYF
TGTGCCAGCAGCCAAGGTAGCGTAACCGAGCAGTACTTC
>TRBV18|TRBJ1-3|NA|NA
CASSPSGANPPAGNTIYF
TGTGCCAGCTCGCCATCAGGGGCTAACCCCCCTGCGGGAAACACCATATATTTT
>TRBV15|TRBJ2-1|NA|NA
CATSPGLNEQFF
TGCGCCACCAGCCCCGGGTTGAATGAGCAGTTCTTC
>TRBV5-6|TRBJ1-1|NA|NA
CASSLGGTSNTEAFF
TGTGCCAGCAGCTTGGGCGGGACATCCAACACTGAAGCTTTCTTT
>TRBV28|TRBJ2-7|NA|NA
CASRPGGSYEQYF
TGTGCCAGCAGGCCTGGGGGGTCCTACGAGCAGTACTTC
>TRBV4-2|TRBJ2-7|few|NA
CASSQERGTYEQYF
TGTGCCAGCAGCCAAGAACGAGGAACCTACGAGCAGTACTTC
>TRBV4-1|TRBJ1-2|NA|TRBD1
CASSQDGAGGNYGYTF
TGCGCCAGCAGCCAAGATGGGGCAGGGGGTAACTATGGCTACACCTTC
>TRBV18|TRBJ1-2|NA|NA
CASSNQTNYGYTF
TGTGCCAGCTCAAACCAGACTAACTATGGCTACACCTTC
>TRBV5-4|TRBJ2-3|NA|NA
CASSPGAGDTQYF
TGTGCCAGCAGTCCCGGGGCGGGGGATACGCAGTATTTT
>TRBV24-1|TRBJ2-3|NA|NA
CATSEGGTIDTQYF
TGTGCCACCAGTGAAGGAGGGACAATCGATACGCAGTATTTT
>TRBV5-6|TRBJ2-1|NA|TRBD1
CASSFGTASYNEQFF
TGTGCCAGCAGCTTCGGGACAGCATCCTACAATGAGCAGTTCTTC
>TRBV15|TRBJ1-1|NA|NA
CATSRMANTEAFF
TGTGCCACCAGCAGAATGGCTAACACTGAAGCTTTCTTT
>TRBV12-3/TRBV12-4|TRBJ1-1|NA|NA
CASSLGRGVAEAFF
TGTGCCAGCAGCCTCGGACGGGGGGTCGCTGAAGCTTTCTTT